This TCR beta chain was recorded in a study of beta chain features in type 1 diabetes. Study background: Sorted cells numbering some 110 million were examined across all samples.

This CDR3 is built from 15 residues. Germline values: CDR1 SGDLS, CDR2 YYNGEE. V lost 0 bases to trimming and J lost 5 bases; unmatched junction nucleotides: 6. The study's findings and limits: Whether HLA type influences TCRB rearrangement remained unresolved here. It was among patients, rather than healthy donors, that naive, central memory and Treg TCRB repertoires appeared more similar.

With respect to this clone: Its antigen is currently unknown.

As every portion of the isolated RNA was reverse transcribed, the sequencing read expressed TCRB transcripts. Naive, central memory and regulatory T cell samples averaged roughly 3.7 million reads. The repertoire was sequenced with immunoSEQ multiplex PCR; TCRdb's copy has only in-frame clones and lacks some. The sample has approximately 380,000 clones; approximately 15% are singletons. This receptor was obtained from a woman aged 18-30 years in good health. The sample comprised naive CD4+ T cells from blood. The rearrangement uses TRBV9 and TRBJ2-7; 9 nucleotides match TRBD1. CDR3 in amino acids: CASSVVPTGGNEQYF. The CDR3 DNA follows: TGTGCCAGCAGCGTAGTCCCCACAGGGGGCAACGAGCAGTACTTC.